This is a list of T cell receptor beta chains from one sample in a study of blood T cell repertoires in COVID-19. Measured with immunoSEQ multiplex PCR; TCRdb has only the in-frame clones, and not every one. The repertoire holds 400,000 or so clones, with approximately 90% as singletons. The specimen was peripheral blood. Every receptor here comes from a man between 18 and 29 years old with COVID-19, enrolled during active disease. Each CDR3 is given with its conserved first and last residue. D genes are given only for firm matches. The size entry is marked missing in some rows and otherwise reads once, few, many or a size class.

>NA|TRBJ2-5|once|TRBV3-1/TRBV3-2
TGTGCCAGCAGCCAAGATCTGGCGTTGGAGGGGCCGGGGTCCCAAGAGACCCAGTACTTC
CASSQDLALEGPGSQETQYF
>TRBD1|TRBJ1-5|NA|TRBV15
TGTGCCACCAGCAGTTGGACAGGGTTCGATCAGCCCCAGCATTTT
CATSSWTGFDQPQHF
>NA|TRBJ2-2|NA|TRBV24-1
TGTGCCACCAGTGCCCCTGGAGTAAACACCGGGGAGCTGTTTTTT
CATSAPGVNTGELFF
>NA|TRBJ2-6|NA|TRBV2
TGTGCCAGCAGTGGTCAGCGCTCTGGGGCCAACGTCCTGACTTTC
CASSGQRSGANVLTF
>TRBD1|TRBJ2-3|NA|TRBV20-1
TGCAGTGCTAGTTCCGGGACAGGGGGCGGTCGAAGACCAACAGATACGCAGTATTTT
CSASSGTGGGRRPTDTQYF
>TRBD1|TRBJ1-5|NA|TRBV18
TGTGCCAGCTCACCGACAGGGCAAAATCAGCCCCAGCATTTT
CASSPTGQNQPQHF
>TRBD1|TRBJ2-5|NA|TRBV2
TGTGCCAGCAGCGAACAGGGGACGCGTCAAGAGACCCAGTACTTC
CASSEQGTRQETQYF
>NA|TRBJ2-5|NA|TRBV11-3
TGTGCCAGCAGAACCCGGGACAAGCAAGAGACCCAGTACTTC
CASRTRDKQETQYF
>TRBD2|TRBJ2-2|NA|TRBV7-8
TGTGCCAGCAGCCTCAAACGTTTACTAGCGGGAGGTCCGAACACCGGGGAGCTGTTTTTT
CASSLKRLLAGGPNTGELFF
>NA|TRBJ1-1|NA|TRBV23-1
TGCGCCAGCAGTCAATCGATTCCGGCAACCGGTGAGGTCGCTGAAGCTTTCTTT
CASSQSIPATGEVAEAFF
>NA|TRBJ2-3|NA|TRBV10-3
TGTGCCCTCTCGACACTAGGCACAGATACGCAGTATTTT
CALSTLGTDTQYF
>TRBD1|TRBJ2-3|NA|TRBV27
TGTGCCAGCAGTTTACTAAAGACAGGGGGAGGCACAGATACGCAGTATTTT
CASSLLKTGGGTDTQYF
>TRBD1|TRBJ1-1|NA|TRBV2
TGTGCCAGCATAGGGACAGTGAACACTGAAGCTTTCTTT
CASIGTVNTEAFF
>NA|TRBJ2-2|NA|TRBV11-3
TGTGCCAGCAGCTTAGGTTGGGACTGGGAGCTGTTTTTT
CASSLGWDWELFF
>TRBD1|TRBJ2-7|few|TRBV11-2
TGTGCCAGCAGCTTCCGGGACAGGGGCTACGAGCAGTACTTC
CASSFRDRGYEQYF
>NA|TRBJ2-2|NA|TRBV3-1/TRBV3-2
TGTGCCAGCAGCTTCCGCACCGGGGAGCTGTTTTTT
CASSFRTGELFF
>TRBD1|TRBJ2-6|NA|TRBV4-1
TGCGCCAGCAGCCCCGGACAGGGTAGGACTGGGGCCAACGTCCTGACTTTC
CASSPGQGRTGANVLTF
>TRBD1|TRBJ1-5|few|TRBV7-9
TGTGCCAGCAGCTTAAGTGGAGGGGGCAACAATCAGCCCCAGCATTTT
CASSLSGGGNNQPQHF
>TRBD1|TRBJ2-1|many|TRBV2
TGTGCCAGCAGCCGGGACAGGGGAGCCCTCCCTAGCTCCTACAATGAGCAGTTCTTC
CASSRDRGALPSSYNEQFF
>NA|TRBJ1-1|NA|TRBV10-3
TGTGCCATCAGAACGGACAGAGGAAACACTGAAGCTTTCTTT
CAIRTDRGNTEAFF
>NA|TRBJ2-1|NA|TRBV9
TGTGCCAGCAGCGACAGGGGGGGGAATGAGCAGTTCTTC
CASSDRGGNEQFF
>NA|TRBJ1-6|few|TRBV7-9
TGTGCCAGCAGCCTGACGGAGAATTCACCCCTCCACTTT
CASSLTENSPLHF
>NA|TRBJ1-6|NA|TRBV2
TGTGCCAGCAGTGGGAGGCTCTATAATTCACCCCTCCACTTT
CASSGRLYNSPLHF
>NA|TRBJ2-3|once|TRBV27
TGTGCCAGCAGTCCGCTATGGACAGATACTAGCACAGATACGCAGTATTTT
CASSPLWTDTSTDTQYF
>NA|TRBJ2-5|NA|TRBV15
TGTGCCACCAGACCCAGAACAGGGTCCCAAGAGACCCAGTACTTC
CATRPRTGSQETQYF
>NA|TRBJ2-3|NA|TRBV19
TGTGCCAGTAGTTCAGACAGGGAGGTCGCAGATACGCAGTATTTT
CASSSDREVADTQYF
>TRBD2|TRBJ2-3|NA|TRBV18
TGTGCCAGCTCACCGGCGGGAGGGCCTATCTTGGATACGCAGTATTTT
CASSPAGGPILDTQYF
>NA|TRBJ2-3|NA|TRBV6-2/TRBV6-3
TGTGCCAGCAGTTACTCTTCCCCCCACAAGCAGTATTTT
CASSYSSPHKQYF
>TRBD1|TRBJ2-1|NA|TRBV24-1
TGTGCCACCAGTGACCCGGGACAGGGAGGCAGTGAGCAGTTCTTC
CATSDPGQGGSEQFF
>NA|TRBJ1-3|NA|TRBV6-6
TGTGCCAGGGCCCGACAGTGCTCTGGAAACACCATATATTTT
CARARQCSGNTIYF
>NA|TRBJ1-4|few|TRBV9
TGTGCCAGCAGCGCCCATGTTGCAACTAATGAAAAACTGTTTTTT
CASSAHVATNEKLFF
>TRBD1|TRBJ2-3|NA|TRBV18
TGTGCCAGCTCACGAGCTCCCGGGGACAGGGATGCAGATACGCAGTATTTT
CASSRAPGDRDADTQYF
>NA|TRBJ2-5|NA|TRBV9
TGTGCCAGCGGGCCGGGGGTAGGGACCCAGTACTTC
CASGPGVGTQYF
>NA|TRBJ1-3|NA|TRBV18
TGTGCCAGCTCACCATATGGCCTAGGTGAAAACACCATATATTTT
CASSPYGLGENTIYF
>NA|TRBJ2-3|NA|TRBV4-1
TGCGCCAGCAGCCAGGGGGGGCCCCCGTCCCCCGCAGATACGCAGTATTTT
CASSQGGPPSPADTQYF
>TRBD2|TRBJ2-7|NA|TRBV7-2
TGTGCCAGCAGCTTAGGGCCGGGGGGCTCCTACGAGCAGTACTTC
CASSLGPGGSYEQYF
>NA|TRBJ1-1|NA|TRBV7-8
TGTGCCAGCAGCCCGGGACAAGGGCGCACTGAAGCTTTCTTT
CASSPGQGRTEAFF
>TRBD2|TRBJ2-3|NA|TRBV14
TGTGCCAGCAGCCAACCCCAACGGAGCGGGGGGGCCTCAGATACGCAGTATTTT
CASSQPQRSGGASDTQYF
>TRBD1|TRBJ2-5|NA|TRBV7-2
TGTGCCAGCAGCAGACGACAGGGGTCGGACATATGGAAAGAGACCCAGTACTTC
CASSRRQGSDIWKETQYF
>TRBD1|TRBJ1-5|NA|TRBV7-8
TGTGCCAGCAGCTTAGGACAGGGCCTATATAGCAATCAGCCCCAGCATTTT
CASSLGQGLYSNQPQHF
>TRBD1|TRBJ2-1|NA|TRBV6-5
TGTGCCAGCGGAGCCGGGACAGGAGGGAACAATGAGCAGTTCTTC
CASGAGTGGNNEQFF
>NA|TRBJ1-2|NA|TRBV24-1
TGTGCCACCAGTGATTTTGAACAGGTTAATGGTGTCCATGGCTACACCTTC
CATSDFEQVNGVHGYTF
>NA|TRBJ2-7|NA|TRBV4-2
TGTGCCAGCAGCCAAGATTTGGCTGAAAGCTACGAGCAGTACTTC
CASSQDLAESYEQYF
>TRBD2|TRBJ2-5|NA|TRBV3-1/TRBV3-2
TGTGCCAGCAGCCAAGACGGACTAGCCGGAGAGACCCAGTACTTC
CASSQDGLAGETQYF
>NA|TRBJ2-3|NA|TRBV4-1
TGCGCCAGCAGCCAAGTATTTACAGATACGCAGTATTTT
CASSQVFTDTQYF
>NA|TRBJ2-1|NA|TRBV5-6
TGTGCCAGCAGCCCCTCGACCTGGGCCCGCGACAATGAGCAGTTCTTC
CASSPSTWARDNEQFF
>TRBD1|TRBJ1-6|NA|TRBV2
TGTGCCAGCAGTGAACAGGGGGGCTCCTATAATTCACCCCTCCACTTT
CASSEQGGSYNSPLHF
>NA|TRBJ1-2|NA|TRBV15
TGTGCCACCAGCAGCGAGCGGGGGTTGGACTATGGCTACACCTTC
CATSSERGLDYGYTF
>TRBD1|TRBJ1-5|NA|TRBV4-1
TGCGCCAGCAGCACCGGACAGGTATCCGGCAATCAGCCCCAGCATTTT
CASSTGQVSGNQPQHF
>NA|TRBJ1-2|NA|TRBV5-5
TGTGCCAGCAGCCGAGACATCTATTCTTATGGCTACACCTTC
CASSRDIYSYGYTF
>NA|TRBJ2-2|NA|TRBV7-8
TGTGCCAGCAGCTATCGGCCGGGGAGACAAACTACCGGGGAGCTGTTTTTT
CASSYRPGRQTTGELFF
>TRBD1|TRBJ2-7|NA|TRBV6-6
TGTGCCAGCAAACCTTCGGGACAGGGGGACAAGGAGCAGTACTTC
CASKPSGQGDKEQYF
>NA|TRBJ2-1|NA|TRBV6-5
TGTGCCAGCAGTTACGTATCCGAGCAGTTCTTC
CASSYVSEQFF
>TRBD1|TRBJ2-7|once|TRBV4-2
TGTGCCAGCAGACTCGACACCGGGACAGGGGATGGGGAGCAGTACTTC
CASRLDTGTGDGEQYF
>NA|TRBJ1-2|NA|TRBV19
TGTGCCAGTAGTATACTCGGGACAAGACTCCGCTACACCTTC
CASSILGTRLRYTF
>NA|TRBJ1-2|NA|TRBV19
TGTGCCAGTAGCGACAGGCCCTATGGCTACACCTTC
CASSDRPYGYTF
>NA|TRBJ2-1|NA|TRBV13
TGTGCCAGCAGCTCAACTAGAGATGAGCAGTTCTTC
CASSSTRDEQFF
>NA|TRBJ1-2|NA|TRBV6-5
TGTGCCAGCAGACCCATATCAGGGACAAATGGCTACACCTTC
CASRPISGTNGYTF
>NA|TRBJ1-2|NA|TRBV7-9
TGTGCCAGCAGCTTAGAGTACAGGGCAGGGTTGGACTATGGCTACACCTTC
CASSLEYRAGLDYGYTF